The 30 T cell receptor beta chains in this list originate from one sample, sequenced in a study of CD8 T cells in ankylosing spondylitis. TCRdb reanalysed the 5' RACE reads using MiXCR and keeps one entry per CDR3 protein. This table holds 150,000 to 200,000 distinct CDR3 sequences, around 8.9% found once. Sequencing used blood, either unsorted or a sorted T cell fraction (not recorded which). These receptors were obtained from a female donor with ankylosing spondylitis or in good health (not recorded which).

The chain links TRBV4-3 to TRBJ2-1; D is perhaps TRBD1 (6 bases). The length of the CDR3 is 16 residues. Germline loops: CDR1 LGHNA, CDR2 YSLEER. V was pared by 0 bases and J by 5 bases, with 14 bases between. The CDR3 DNA reads TGCGCCAGCAGCCAAGACAGGGGCGTGGGTAACAATGAGCAGTTCTTC. This translates into CASSQDRGVGNNEQFF.

V and J are TRBV6-1 and TRBJ2-1, with 8 bases matching TRBD1. Germline V gene data show CDR1 as MNHNS and CDR2 as SASEGT. CDR3 length: 13 amino acids. V was pared by 7 bases and J by 8 bases, with 7 bases of the junction left unmatched. CDR3 residues: CASMTGEMDEQFF. DNA for the CDR3: TGTGCCAGCATGACAGGGGAGATGGATGAGCAGTTCTTC.

The V gene is TRBV20-1, the J gene TRBJ2-1; no firm D call. The CDR3 consists of 15 residues. CDR1 is DFQATT and CDR2 is SNEGSKA in the germline V gene (reference sequence). Deletions cut 6 bases from V and 0 bases from J, with 15 bases between. CDR3 coding DNA: TGCAGTGCGGCCGCTGGCGGCAGCTCCTACAATGAGCAGTTCTTC. Translating gives CSAAAGGSSYNEQFF.

This clonotype has more than one count but fewer than ten. The rearrangement links TRBV4-3 to TRBJ2-6; TRBD1 agrees at 8 bases. V lost 4 bases to trimming and J lost 1 base; unmatched junction nucleotides: 6. The CDR3 consists of 17 residues. The V gene's germline CDR1 is LGHNA and CDR2 YSLEER. The CDR3 region has the DNA TGCGCCAGCAGCCTAGGACAGGGACCATCTGGGGCCAACGTCCTGACTTTC. It translates to CASSLGQGPSGANVLTF.

CDR3 sequence reads: CASSLGGAPLHF. CDR3 DNA sequence: TGTGCCAGCAGTTTGGGGGGAGCACCCCTCCACTTT. The V and J genes are TRBV12-3 or TRBV12-4 and TRBJ1-6, with D possibly TRBD1 on 5 matching bases. V was cut by 3 bases and J by 11 bases, with 8 bases left in between. CDR3 length equals 12 residues.

This clonotype was seen repeatedly, ten times or more. V gene TRBV27 combines with J gene TRBJ2-1; 10 bases map to TRBD2. Germline V gene lookup returns CDR1 MNHEY and CDR2 SMNVEV (reference sequence). V was pared by 0 bases and J by 6 bases, with 2 bases of the junction left unmatched. CDR3 length: 15 residues. This CDR3 reads CASSLSLAGVNEQFF. Here the CDR3 DNA reads TGTGCCAGCAGTTTATCCCTAGCGGGGGTCAATGAGCAGTTCTTC.

This clonotype was observed a few times. V usage is TRBV5-6 and J usage is TRBJ1-2; TRBD1 matches at 8 bases. This CDR3 comprises 16 residues. Germline V gene lookup returns CDR1 SGHDT and CDR2 YYEEEE. J was trimmed by 4 bases and V by 2 bases; bases with no gene match: 10. The CDR3 DNA sequence: TGTGCCAGCAGCTTTCCGTTGATGGGACAGGCCTATGGCTACACCTTC. Encoded protein: CASSFPLMGQAYGYTF.

This clonotype was detected only a few times. The chain combines TRBV5-6 with TRBJ2-2, with D possibly matching TRBD1 (7 bases). V was shortened by 0 bases and J by 7 bases, with 13 bases between the two germline ends. The germline V gene has CDR1 SGHDT and CDR2 YYEEEE. The CDR3 has 15 amino acids. The DNA for the CDR3 is TGTGCCAGCAGCTTGGAGAGGGGGCGGGACGGGGAGCTGTTTTTT. Its translation: CASSLERGRDGELFF.

This clonotype occurred many times. V and J are TRBV13 and TRBJ1-6, with D uncertain. The V gene's germline CDR1 is PRHDT and CDR2 FYEKMQ (reference sequence). V lost 7 bases, J lost 0 bases, and 7 bases lay in between. The CDR3 sequence is 14 residues long. The CDR3 nucleotides read TGTGCCAGCACCTCTGGCTCCTATAATTCACCCCTCCACTTT. Translation gives CASTSGSYNSPLHF.

A few counts support this clonotype. The chain couples TRBV20-1 to TRBJ2-7; D is undetermined. CDR3 length: 15 amino acids. V lost 1 base and J 2 bases, leaving 15 bases between the germline ends. Germline V gene data show CDR1 as DFQATT and CDR2 as SNEGSKA (reference sequence). CDR3 loop: CSARVSTVTPYEQYF. In DNA, the CDR3 is TGCAGTGCTAGAGTTTCGACGGTCACCCCCTACGAGCAGTACTTC.

This rearrangement joins TRBV7-2 to TRBJ2-1; 8 bases match TRBD2. CDR3 size: 16 residues. The V and J ends lost 4 bases and 7 bases, in that order; junction bases with no gene match: 12. Germline loops: CDR1 SGHTA, CDR2 FQGNSA. The CDR3 DNA sequence: TGTGCCAGCAGCTGGCCCCCTACTAGCGGACCAAATGAGCAGTTCTTC. This encodes CASSWPPTSGPNEQFF.

The table lists this clonotype with a few counts. This sequence joins TRBV28 and TRBJ2-3; 8 nucleotides align to TRBD1. With V trimmed by 6 bases and J by 3 bases, 11 bases remained unmatched. This CDR3 region has 16 residues. Looked up from germline, CDR1 is MDHEN and CDR2 is SYDVKM. CDR3 coding DNA: TGTGCCAGCAGATACCGGCCACAGGGGGAGACAGATACGCAGTATTTT. Translated, it gives CASRYRPQGETDTQYF.

In its sample, this clonotype was seen many times. This sequence joins TRBV27 and TRBJ2-7, with a tentative D call TRBD2 (5 bases). Germline V lookup: CDR1 MNHEY, CDR2 SMNVEV (reference sequence). The CDR3 sequence is 15 residues long. V was pared by 3 bases and J by 2 bases, with 14 bases between. DNA of the CDR3: TGTGCCAGCAGTTTCGGGGAGACTTTCCCCTACGAGCAGTACTTC. Its protein is CASSFGETFPYEQYF.

Many counts were recorded for this clonotype. J is TRBJ2-3 and V is TRBV4-3, with 8 bases fitting TRBD2. Germline V lookup: CDR1 LGHNA, CDR2 YSLEER. The V and J ends lost 0 bases and 4 bases, in that order; junction bases with no gene match: 9. The CDR3 sequence is 17 residues long. CDR3 DNA sequence: TGCGCCAGCAGCCAAGATCCTAGCGGGTGGGGGGCAGATACGCAGTATTTT. The encoded protein is CASSQDPSGWGADTQYF.

There are a few counts of this clonotype. The J gene is TRBJ2-1, the V gene TRBV9; a weak D match, TRBD2 (6 bases). Germline V gene lookup returns CDR1 SGDLS and CDR2 YYNGEE. The CDR3 is 14 amino acids. V was pared by 2 bases and J by 10 bases, with 16 bases between. The CDR3 loop reads CASSVGGEVYEQFF. In DNA form, the CDR3 reads TGTGCCAGCAGCGTCGGAGGGGAGGTGTACGAGCAGTTCTTC.

This clonotype appeared many times. The chain links TRBV10-3 to TRBJ2-5; 7 positions match TRBD2. The length of the CDR3 is 14 residues. V gave up 3 bases and J gave up 4 bases; unmatched junction bases: 5. CDR1 and CDR2 from the germline V gene are ENHRY and SYGVKD. The CDR3 bases are TGTGCCATCAGTGATATGGCGGGAGCAGAGACCCAGTACTTC. It translates to CAISDMAGAETQYF.

This clonotype was found many times. The V call is TRBV10-3, the J call TRBJ2-5; 9 bases match TRBD1. The trim removed 0 bases at V and 2 bases at J, leaving 4 bases unmatched. CDR3 length equals 16 residues. CDR1 ENHRY and CDR2 SYGVKD come from the germline V gene. The CDR3 protein is CAISESGQGLQETQYF. The CDR3 nucleotides read TGTGCCATCAGTGAGTCGGGACAGGGCCTTCAAGAGACCCAGTACTTC.

This clonotype came up a few times. V usage is TRBV20-1 and J usage is TRBJ2-1; D is ambiguous. The V gene lost 0 bases and the J gene lost 4 bases, with 10 bases spanning the gap. The CDR3 consists of 14 residues. Germline assignment: CDR1 DFQATT and CDR2 SNEGSKA (reference sequence). The CDR3 loop is CSARDLAEYNEQFF. CDR3 coding DNA: TGCAGTGCTAGAGATTTGGCGGAGTACAATGAGCAGTTCTTC.

With regard to this clonotype: Germline and junction disagree at one end, which may indicate a read error. This sequence joins TRBV27 and TRBJ2-1, with 7 bases fitting TRBD2. CDR3 length: 16 residues. Germline V gene lookup returns CDR1 MNHEY and CDR2 SMNVEV (reference sequence). Written as DNA, the CDR3 is TGCACCAGCAGTTCCGCTCCCGCTAGCGGTAGCAATGAGCAGTTCTTC. This encodes CTSSSAPASGSNEQFF.

This clonotype has only a few counts. The chain employs TRBV4-3 and TRBJ2-2, with D perhaps TRBD1 (6 bases). The CDR3 spans 16 residues. With 0 bases removed from V and 0 bases from J, the gap between germline ends came to 8 bases. Germline CDR1 is LGHNA and CDR2 is YSLEER. The CDR3 is CASSQETGTNTGELFF. For the CDR3, the DNA is TGCGCCAGCAGCCAAGAAACAGGGACGAACACCGGGGAGCTGTTTTTT.

This chain connects TRBV2 to TRBJ2-1; 15 nucleotides match TRBD2. V was pared by 6 bases and J by 7 bases, with 7 bases of the junction left unmatched. The CDR3 loop spans 16 amino acids. CDR1 and CDR2 from the germline V gene are SNHLY and FYNNEI. The DNA for the CDR3 is TGTGCCAGCAGCTACTACGGGACTAGCGGGAGGAATGAGCAGTTCTTC. Translation gives CASSYYGTSGRNEQFF.

There are a few counts of this clonotype. The DNA of the CDR3 is TGTGCCAGCAGCTTAGTTCGGACAGGGACTGAAGCTTTCTTT. Amino acid sequence: CASSLVRTGTEAFF. V usage is TRBV11-2 and J usage is TRBJ1-1; 8 bases fit TRBD1. Germline CDR1 is SGHAT and CDR2 is FQNNGV. V lost 1 base and J lost 5; bases outside the gene matches: 3. The CDR3 extends over 14 amino acids.

This clonotype was seen many times. For the CDR3, the DNA is TGCGCCAGCAGCTTGGCCCCCGCTACTGAAGCTTTCTTT. This encodes CASSLAPATEAFF. This rearrangement joins TRBV5-1 to TRBJ1-1; no reliable D call. The CDR3 sequence is 13 residues long. V was trimmed by 0 bases and J by 5 bases, leaving 8 bases between them. Germline V CDR1 and CDR2: SGHRS, YFSETQ.

The chain couples TRBV20-1 to TRBJ2-1; 7 bases align to TRBD2. The germline V gene has CDR1 DFQATT and CDR2 SNEGSKA (reference sequence). Germline trimming cut 6 bases from V and 9 bases from J; bases unmatched to any gene: 8. The CDR3 is 12 residues long. CDR3 DNA sequence: TGCAGTGCCTCTCTGCGGGAGCTTGAGCAGTTCTTC. It yields the protein CSASLRELEQFF.

J is TRBJ2-2 and V is TRBV28; no clear D gene. CDR1 MDHEN and CDR2 SYDVKM come from the germline V gene. Trimming took off 5 bases at V and 7 bases at J, with 11 bases between the two ends. The CDR3 length is 13 residues. This CDR3 reads CASSPDLFGELFF. The CDR3 region has the DNA TGTGCCAGCAGTCCCGATTTATTCGGGGAGCTGTTTTTT.

A single count supports this clonotype. The chain joins TRBV6-5 to TRBJ2-7; possible D gene TRBD2, 6 bases. The CDR3 runs 15 residues. Germline-derived CDR1 and CDR2 are MNHEY and SVGAGI. Trimming cost V 1 base and J 0 bases, with 10 bases left between them. CDR3 coding DNA: TGTGCCAGCAGTTACTTCTCCGGGAGCTCCTACGAGCAGTACTTC. It yields the protein CASSYFSGSSYEQYF.

The chain recombines TRBV5-1 with TRBJ2-3, with TRBD1 matching over 10 bases. Germline V gene data show CDR1 as SGHRS and CDR2 as YFSETQ. V trimming: 0 bases; J trimming: 4 bases; junction bases outside the gene matches: 2. The CDR3 totals 15 residues. CDR3 DNA sequence: TGCGCCAGCAGCTTGGGACAGGGGGCAGCAGATACGCAGTATTTT. As protein: CASSLGQGAADTQYF.

V and J are TRBV7-6 and TRBJ1-3, with D possibly matching TRBD1 (5 bases). V dropped 1 base and J dropped 0 bases, with 10 bases sitting between them. Germline V CDR1 and CDR2: SGHVS, FNYEAQ. CDR3 length: 16 residues. CDR3 sequence (DNA): TGTGCCAGCAGCTTAGAGATCGGGGCCTCTGGAAACACCATATATTTT. Protein sequence: CASSLEIGASGNTIYF.

This clonotype was seen at least ten times. V usage is TRBV7-2 and J usage is TRBJ2-7, with D unresolved. The CDR3 has 13 amino acids. With 5 bases removed from V and 2 bases from J, the gap between germline ends came to 10 bases. Per germline, CDR1 SGHTA and CDR2 FQGNSA. The DNA of the CDR3 is TGTGCCAGCAGCCTCGGTAGTACCTACGAGCAGTACTTC. Its translation is CASSLGSTYEQYF.

This clonotype was seen a handful of times. J is TRBJ2-3 and V is TRBV5-1, with D perhaps given as TRBD1 or TRBD2 (5 bases each). CDR3 size: 15 residues. Trimming took 0 bases from V and 4 from J, leaving 12 bases between them. Germline CDR1 SGHRS, CDR2 YFSETQ. The CDR3 protein is CASSLVGGFADTQYF. DNA for the CDR3: TGCGCCAGCAGCTTGGTTGGGGGTTTCGCAGATACGCAGTATTTT.